A single sample gave rise to the 14 T cell receptor beta chains below, sequenced in a study of patients and donors after allogeneic stem cell transplantation (dated by TCRdb to 2018 to 2021). The method was RT-PCR. TCRdb names NextSeq 550 as the instrument used. TCRdb trimmed the raw reads at Q25, called clones with MiXCR and kept productive beta chains. Identical CDR3 protein sequences are pooled into one entry, listed with their most common genes and DNA. In this sample the table shows some 960,000 distinct CDR3 sequences, around 17% of which occur a single time. The ten largest clones add up to roughly 6.4% of the sample. Material for sequencing was blood, either unsorted or a sorted T cell fraction (not recorded which). These receptors were collected from a human donor who was either an allogeneic HSCT recipient or a stem cell or donor lymphocyte infusion donor (not recorded which). It is not recorded whose cells these are; they may come from a transplant donor.

This clonotype was seen only a few times. The chain combines TRBV6-1 with TRBJ1-1, with D tentatively TRBD1 (5 bases). Germline CDR1 and CDR2: MNHNS and SASEGT. V was shortened by 5 bases and J by 3 bases, with 22 bases between the two germline ends. This CDR3 is built from 17 residues. The CDR3 nucleotides are TGTGCCAGCAGTCATCCTACCGGGACTTATAAAGACACTGAAGCTTTCTTT. Translation: CASSHPTGTYKDTEAFF.

There are a few counts of this clonotype. CDR3 amino acids: CASGPFDITRGTEAFF. DNA for the CDR3: TGTGCCAGCGGACCTTTCGACATCACTAGGGGCACTGAAGCTTTCTTT. The gene calls are TRBV6-1 and TRBJ1-1, with D maybe TRBD1 (5 bases). The V gene's germline CDR1 is MNHNS and CDR2 SASEGT. V lost 8 bases, J lost 4 bases, and 23 bases lay in between. This CDR3 spans 16 amino acids.

The genes are TRBV6-1 and TRBJ1-5, with 7 positions matching TRBD1. The CDR3 contains 15 residues. The V gene end was trimmed by 5 bases and the J gene end by 4 bases; junction bases not matched to a gene: 8. Germline assignment: CDR1 MNHNS and CDR2 SASEGT. The CDR3 region is CASSPGTVANQPQHF. In DNA, the CDR3 is TGTGCCAGCAGTCCCGGGACAGTGGCAAATCAGCCCCAGCATTTT.

The chain couples TRBV21-1 to TRBJ2-1; no check of the table's D call, TRBD2, against the DNA was made. TRBV21-1 is classified as a pseudogene. The CDR3 runs 18 residues. Here the CDR3 DNA reads TGTGCCAGCAGCAAAGAGTGGATCGAGACTAGCGGGACCAATGAGCAGTTCTTC. Its translation: CASSKEWIETSGTNEQFF.

The CDR3 spells CASSLESRSEQYF. The DNA for the CDR3 is TGCGCCAGCAGCTTGGAATCGCGGAGTGAGCAGTACTTC. The chain employs TRBV5-1 and TRBJ2-7; no reliable D call. V dropped 0 bases and J dropped 7 bases, with 11 bases sitting between them. CDR1 is SGHRS and CDR2 is YFSETQ in the germline V gene. This CDR3 region has 13 residues.

This chain connects TRBV7-9 to TRBJ2-3, with TRBD1 matching over 10 bases. CDR3 size: 15 residues. From germline, CDR1 is SEHNR and CDR2 FQNEAQ (reference sequence). V lost 5 bases and J lost 4; bases outside the gene matches: 6. CDR3 bases: TGTGCCAGCAGCCGTGGGACAGGGGTTTCAGATACGCAGTATTTT. Translating it yields CASSRGTGVSDTQYF.

The chain has TRBV4-2 and TRBJ1-1; 7 bases fit TRBD1. Germline V gives CDR1 LGHNA, CDR2 YNFKEQ. The CDR3 runs to 17 residues. The V gene end was trimmed by 0 bases and the J gene end by 5 bases; junction bases not matched to a gene: 12. The CDR3 sequence: CASSQEISGTALTEAFF. Written as DNA, the CDR3 is TGTGCCAGCAGCCAAGAAATATCTGGGACAGCCCTTACTGAAGCTTTCTTT.

This clonotype showed up just a few times. J is TRBJ1-2 and V is TRBV6-2 or TRBV6-3; TRBD1 is a possible D gene (5 bases). Trimming removed 4 bases at V and 8 bases at J, with 14 bases between. The germline V gene has CDR1 MNHEY and CDR2 SVGEGT. The CDR3 covers 13 residues. CDR3 sequence reads: CASSLGQIGGYTF. In nucleotides, the CDR3 is TGTGCCAGCAGTTTGGGGCAGATCGGCGGCTACACCTTC.

The chain employs TRBV7-2 and TRBJ2-7; TRBD2 is a possible D gene (6 bases). The CDR3 length is 16 residues. CDR1 is SGHTA and CDR2 is FQGNSA in the germline V gene. V lost 5 bases and J 1 base, leaving 18 bases between the germline ends. CDR3 sequence: CASSPYRAGVSYEQYF. As DNA, the CDR3 is TGTGCCAGCAGCCCCTATCGAGCGGGCGTATCCTACGAGCAGTACTTC.

This clonotype turned up a few times. V usage is TRBV6-1 and J usage is TRBJ1-5; 8 nucleotides match TRBD1. Germline values: CDR1 MNHNS, CDR2 SASEGT. The CDR3 loop spans 16 amino acids. The J segment lost 2 bases and the V segment lost 6 bases, leaving 9 bases of the junction unmatched. CDR3 in DNA: TGTGCCAGCAGGTTAGACAGGGGCGGGGGCAATCAGCCCCAGCATTTT. Its translation: CASRLDRGGGNQPQHF.

This clonotype was seen a few times. The CDR3 loop reads CASSQEAWVYEQYF. The CDR3 bases are TGCGCCAGCAGCCAAGAGGCTTGGGTCTACGAGCAGTACTTC. The V gene is TRBV4-1, the J gene TRBJ2-7; D uncertain. V was shortened by 0 bases and J by 3 bases, with 9 bases between the two germline ends. The CDR3 totals 14 residues. Per the germline V gene, CDR1 is MGHRA and CDR2 is YSYEKL.

This sequence joins TRBV4-3 and TRBJ2-7; D remains unclear. Germline CDR1 is LGHNA and CDR2 is YSLEER. The CDR3 is 14 residues long. Trimming left V 1 base short and J 3 bases short, with 10 bases between. CDR3 sequence (DNA): TGCGCCAGCAGCCAAGTTCCGATGGGCTACGAGCAGTACTTC. Protein product: CASSQVPMGYEQYF.

The rearrangement joins TRBV11-2 to TRBJ1-3, with TRBD1 as a possible D gene (6 bases). Germline V gene sequence: CDR1 SGHAT, CDR2 FQNNGV. The CDR3 covers 19 residues. V lost 1 base to trimming and J lost 0 bases, with 19 bases between them. CDR3: CASSLGAGATLNSGNTIYF. The DNA of the CDR3 is TGTGCCAGCAGCTTAGGGGCAGGGGCTACACTCAACTCTGGAAACACCATATATTTT.

V is TRBV27 and J is TRBJ2-2, with a tentative D call TRBD1 (6 bases). The CDR3 extends over 15 amino acids. Germline CDR1 MNHEY, CDR2 SMNVEV (reference sequence). The V end lost 7 bases, the J end lost 1 base, and 13 bases lay between the germline ends. CDR3 in DNA: TGTGCCAGCAACCATTTGGGACAGAACACCGGGGAGCTGTTTTTT. It specifies CASNHLGQNTGELFF.